This T cell receptor (beta chain) stems from a study of T cell repertoires in cytomegalovirus infection. About the research overall: CMV epitopes used comprised recently identified HLA-C-restricted ones and well-studied HLA-B-restricted ones. Matching HLA type, along with CMV infection, was indicated by public TCR beta signatures.

TCRdb fed the reads into MiXCR, producing one record per CDR3 protein. Seen here are 800,000 to 950,000 distinct CDR3 sequences, about 31% observed once, and the top ten hold under 15%. Points from the study as a whole: There were HLA-C-restricted CMV-specific TCR beta clonotypes dominating the ex vivo response.

This clonotype has a count of ten or more. Antigen: not known. Trimming pared 5 bases from V and 2 bases from J, leaving 19 bases between. The CDR3 runs 17 residues. The chain employs TRBV12-3 or TRBV12-4 and TRBJ1-5; TRBD1 might be the D (5 bases). Material: cultured CD8+ T cells from PBMCs, obtained from culture after CMV antigen stimulation. The clonotype originates from a human donor in good health (CMV status not recorded). Some clones in this sample may be carry-over from other donors' samples. The CDR3 DNA sequence: TGTGCCAGCAGTCCCCGGGACCTCAGCAAGGGCAATCAGCCCCAGCATTTT. It specifies CASSPRDLSKGNQPQHF.